This entry describes one T cell receptor (beta chain). The target antigen is unknown. This CDR3 contains 16 residues. Looked up from germline, CDR1 is SGDLS and CDR2 is YYNGEE. The ends lost 3 bases at V and 2 bases at J; junction bases unmatched: 6. This record comes from a study of OX40 agonist ivuxolimab in advanced cancers. The study's findings and limits: More expanded clones were found, on average, in CD8+ than in CD4+ T cells. CD4+ and CD8+ blood T cells expanded clonally by week 6 at 0.1 to 3.0 mg/kg.

Here immunoSEQ multiplex PCR was the method, and the copy in TCRdb shows in-frame clones only, minus some. The data contain about 29,000 clones, approximately 78% of them singletons. This chain uses TRBV9 with TRBJ2-1; 9 nucleotides match TRBD2. The clonotype was recovered from an adult with an advanced solid tumor such as melanoma, head and neck, liver or kidney cancer. The material sequenced was CD4+ or CD8+ T cells sorted from blood, taken in a trial of the OX40 agonist ivuxolimab. CDR3 DNA sequence: TGTGCCAGCAGCGCACCGACTAGCGGCACCTACAATGAGCAGTTCTTC. Translation gives CASSAPTSGTYNEQFF.